Listed below are T cell receptor beta chains from one sample, sequenced in a study of blood T cell repertoires in COVID-19. Sequencing used immunoSEQ multiplex PCR; TCRdb keeps in-frame clones, though not all of them. There are about 200,000 clones in the sample; about 80% occur only once, and 6.9% lies in the top ten. Sequencing was done on a sample of peripheral blood. Source of these receptors: a human donor with acute or convalescent COVID-19. The donor label of this sample is uncertain. Each CDR3 is given with its conserved first and last residue. A D gene is named only where the DNA matches it firmly. Clone size, where shown, is once, few, many, or a class for clones that have expanded.

>TRBD1|TRBV28|TRBJ1-2|.
CASSPPGQRYGYTF
TGTGCCAGCAGTCCTCCGGGACAGCGTTATGGCTACACCTTC
>TRBD1|TRBV5-1|TRBJ1-2|.
CASSLTGGAGGYTF
TGCGCCAGCAGCTTGACAGGGGGCGCGGGTGGCTACACCTTC
>TRBD1|TRBV6-5|TRBJ1-6|.
CASSWGGQGRNSPLHF
TGTGCCAGCAGTTGGGGGGGACAGGGAAGGAATTCACCCCTCCACTTT
>.|TRBV29-1|TRBJ1-4|.
CSVGLWTTANEKLFF
TGCAGCGTTGGTCTATGGACAACCGCTAATGAAAAACTGTTTTTT
>TRBD1|TRBV28|TRBJ1-5|.
CASSDGTGANSNQPQHF
TGTGCCAGCAGTGACGGGACAGGGGCTAATAGCAATCAGCCCCAGCATTTT
>TRBD1|TRBV19|TRBJ1-1|.
CASSIDGTGRTEAFF
TGTGCCAGTAGTATAGATGGGACAGGGCGAACTGAAGCTTTCTTT
>.|TRBV20-1|TRBJ2-1|.
CSARKRDEQFF
TGCAGTGCTAGAAAACGAGATGAGCAGTTCTTC
>TRBD2|TRBV7-3|TRBJ2-1|.
CASSLGGDYNEQFF
TGTGCCAGCAGCTTGGGAGGGGACTACAATGAGCAGTTCTTC
>.|TRBV10-3|TRBJ1-2|once
CAISESTGPFGYTF
TGTGCCATCAGTGAGTCTACAGGGCCTTTTGGCTACACCTTC
>TRBD1|TRBV27|TRBJ1-1|.
CASSSGTALEAFF
TGTGCCAGCAGTTCAGGGACAGCCCTTGAAGCTTTCTTT
>.|TRBV28|TRBJ2-1|.
CASSRSGRNEQFF
TGTGCCAGCAGTCGGAGCGGGCGGAATGAGCAGTTCTTC
>TRBD1|TRBV7-2|TRBJ2-7|few
CASSGHRGRGEQYF
TGTGCCAGCAGCGGGCACAGGGGACGCGGAGAGCAGTACTTC
>TRBD1|TRBV2|TRBJ1-6|once
CASTPGGQGSSPLHF
TGTGCCAGCACCCCTGGGGGACAGGGGAGTTCACCCCTCCACTTT
>TRBD2|TRBV5-4|TRBJ2-1|.
CASSLGTSGNEQFF
TGTGCCAGCAGCTTAGGGACTAGCGGGAATGAGCAGTTCTTC
>.|TRBV5-1|TRBJ2-1|few
CASSLDSGAANEQFF
TGCGCCAGCAGCTTGGATAGCGGAGCTGCCAATGAGCAGTTCTTC
>.|TRBV6-5|TRBJ1-1|.
CASRQRQNTEAFF
TGTGCCAGCAGGCAAAGACAGAACACTGAAGCTTTCTTT
>TRBD1|TRBV5-1|TRBJ2-3|once
CASSLAIGTGDRTDTQYF
TGCGCCAGCAGCTTGGCAATCGGGACAGGAGACCGCACAGATACGCAGTATTTT
>TRBD1|TRBV18|TRBJ2-7|.
CASSARQGKNEQYF
TGTGCCAGCTCCGCGAGACAGGGGAAAAACGAGCAGTACTTC
>TRBD2|TRBV7-2|TRBJ2-5|.
CASSLAGTSGQETQYF
TGTGCCAGCAGCTTAGCCGGGACTAGCGGGCAAGAGACCCAGTACTTC
>.|TRBV11-3|TRBJ2-2|.
CASSLGAGELFF
TGTGCCAGCAGCTTAGGCGCCGGGGAGCTGTTTTTT
>TRBD1|TRBV5-1|TRBJ1-2|.
CASRETGGRGYTF
TGCGCCAGCAGAGAGACAGGGGGGCGGGGCTACACCTTC
>TRBD2|TRBV24-1|TRBJ2-1|once
CATSDSSGSKNEQFF
TGTGCCACCAGTGATTCTAGCGGGAGTAAAAATGAGCAGTTCTTC
>.|TRBV6-2/TRBV6-3|TRBJ2-3|few
CASSSGGGSTDTQYF
TGTGCCAGCAGTTCCGGGGGAGGTAGCACAGATACGCAGTATTTT
>TRBD2|TRBV5-1|TRBJ2-7|.
CASSPQSGTRNGEQYF
TGCGCCAGCAGCCCCCAATCTGGGACTAGGAATGGGGAGCAGTACTTC
>.|TRBV7-2|TRBJ1-4|.
CASSPAWGVGEKLFF
TGTGCCAGCAGCCCGGCGTGGGGGGTCGGTGAAAAACTGTTTTTT
>.|TRBV7-3|TRBJ2-1|.
CASSLYGSPYNEQFF
TGTGCCAGCAGCTTATATGGGAGCCCCTACAATGAGCAGTTCTTC
>TRBD1|TRBV9|TRBJ1-1|few
CASSAGTGSVGDTEAFF
TGTGCCAGCAGCGCCGGGACAGGGAGCGTAGGAGACACTGAAGCTTTCTTT
>TRBD1|TRBV4-1|TRBJ1-6|once
CASSQEPLGQGALPGTSPLHF
TGCGCCAGCAGCCAAGAACCCCTTGGACAGGGGGCTCTACCGGGTACCTCACCCCTCCACTTT
>.|TRBV6-5|TRBJ1-4|.
CASSYSIRGNEKLFF
TGTGCCAGCAGTTACTCGATTAGAGGGAACGAAAAACTGTTTTTT
>.|TRBV19|TRBJ2-5|once
CASSINGAGAETQYF
TGTGCCAGTAGTATAAACGGGGCAGGGGCAGAGACCCAGTACTTC
>.|TRBV4-2|TRBJ2-3|.
CASSHSRGATDTQYF
TGTGCCAGCAGCCACTCCCGGGGGGCGACAGATACGCAGTATTTT
>.|TRBV18|TRBJ2-7|.
CASSPLGAENEQYF
TGTGCCAGCTCACCCCTTGGCGCGGAAAACGAGCAGTACTTC
>.|TRBV5-4|TRBJ2-7|once
CASRPQGTTYEQYF
TGTGCCAGCAGGCCACAGGGAACCACGTACGAGCAGTACTTC